This T cell receptor (beta chain) derives from a study of T cell responses to AZD1222 COVID-19 vaccine (dated by TCRdb to about 2021). Study-wide context: TCR sequencing was performed for about 250 trial participants, of whom around 210 were given two doses of AZD1222 and some 26 were given two doses of MenACWY control vaccine. Trial participants were enrolled by age into 18-55, 56-69 and 70-plus year subgroups, with around 150, 28 and 57 TCR-sequenced participants respectively. Study-level results and caveats: In the small 56-69-year group, the increase in depth fell short of significance, most likely because of low power. Reportedly, close to half of the unique spike-specific TCRs recognized epitopes lying outside the regions that are mutated in the B.1.351 and B.1.1.7 variants. Because no samples from the day 14 peak response were available, repertoires could be characterized only after the peak T cell response. Participants were mostly white British, with more females than males. The authors suggested clonal diversity may have been underestimated. CD4 TCRs associated with the vaccine covered the entire spike protein, and the dominant responses were in regions 160-218 and 743-854. Spike-specific TCR breadth and depth rose significantly after two AZD1222 doses compared with day 0 and with MenACWY recipients. Conclusions about previously exposed vaccinees were limited because only a handful of AZD1222 recipients were SARS-CoV-2 seropositive at baseline.

The CDR3 starts with the cysteine, ends with the phenylalanine, and has 14 residues. Solely the CDR3 DNA is kept, with 42 bases framed from the first base. V gives up 10 bases and J gives up 6 bases, and the segment between their germline ends measures 18 bases. According to the germline V gene, CDR1 reads ENHRY and CDR2 reads SYGVKD. The CDR3 regions of human TCRbeta chains were analyzed by immunosequencing. On the authors' methods: TCRs in the repertoires were matched against a reference library of SARS-CoV-2-specific TCRs that had been generated with the MIRA antigen-specificity platform. Breadth meant the fraction of unique TCRs that were SARS-CoV-2-associated, whereas depth meant the fraction of total T cells that were SARS-CoV-2-associated. Each spike-specific TCR was assigned to its reactive spike region and to a CD4 or CD8 class using the MIRA data. Log10-transformed breadth and depth values were compared by one-way ANOVA with Sidak's multiple comparisons tests. Here the immuneACCESS table is served through TCRdb, limited to in-frame sequences with V and J called. Missing clones are a known gap in these copies; in checked studies unresolved V genes cover under half, and the rest lacks a known reason. V and J calls and clone size are copied from that table; D and trimming were computed from the DNA. The sample table records 26,000 or so clones; 80% to 90% of these occur just once. 34% of the sample lies in the top ten.

Sample time point, as interpreted from the label and publication: about 28 days (+/-7) after the second vaccine dose. AZD1222 recipients given second doses at about 4 weeks or at about 12 weeks were pooled, since spike-specific TCR depth and breadth were not found to differ between the two schedules. Samples from vaccinated people were obtained from the UK trials COV001 and COV002, which included a single-blind randomized controlled phase 2/3 trial of AZD1222 (ChAdOx1 nCoV-19) in healthy adults. For TCRbeta chain sequencing, PBMC samples were collected from trial participants at day 0 and at day 28 after the second dose. Remarks on this clone: What antigen it recognizes has not been identified. Per-base qualities were not stored, and no clone one base away is much larger.

This clonotype originated in an adult who received the AZD1222 COVID-19 vaccine. This receptor chain uses TRBV10-3 and TRBJ2-2; the D gene is possibly TRBD2, with 6 bases matching. The specimen comprised peripheral blood, sampled 28 days after the second AZD1222 dose. The CDR3 here reads CANRGNDVSGELFF. The nucleotide sequence reads TGTGCCAACCGGGGGAATGATGTGTCCGGGGAGCTGTTTTTT.